This T cell receptor (beta chain) was captured in a study of blood T cells in healthy people across ages. Study as a whole: Template switching retrieved approximately one barcoded beta molecule for each two T cells.

CDR1 and CDR2 (germline): SQVTM, ANQGSEA. Trimming cost V 2 bases and J 1 base, with 26 bases left between them. The CDR3 is 19 amino acids. For the second PCR, which ran for about 6 to 11 cycles, a sample-barcoded 5' primer and a J-beta primer mix were used. MiXCR was run by TCRdb on the 5' RACE reads, yielding one entry per CDR3 protein. Of under 1 million distinct CDR3 sequences in the sample, 40% to 50% were seen once. There were healthy Caucasian individuals from Russia, aged about 6 to 95, serving as donors. Concerning this clonotype: This may be a read error, as it is one base from a much larger clone.

The sample consisted of blood. The receptor was derived from a man in his sixties in good health. The chain couples TRBV29-1 to TRBJ2-5; D is perhaps TRBD2 (6 bases). The CDR3 nucleotides read TGCAGCGTTGAATATATAGGCGGGACGGACCCCGGCGGCCAAGAGACCCAGTACTTC. Residues: CSVEYIGGTDPGGQETQYF.